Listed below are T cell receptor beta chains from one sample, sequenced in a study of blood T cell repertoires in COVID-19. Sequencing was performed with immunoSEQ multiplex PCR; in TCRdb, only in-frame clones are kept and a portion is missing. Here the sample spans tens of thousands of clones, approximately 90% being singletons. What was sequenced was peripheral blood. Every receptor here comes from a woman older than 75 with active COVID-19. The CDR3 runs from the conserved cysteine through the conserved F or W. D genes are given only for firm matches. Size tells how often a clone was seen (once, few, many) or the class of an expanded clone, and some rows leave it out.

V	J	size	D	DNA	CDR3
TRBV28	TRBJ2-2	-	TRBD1	TGTGCCAGCAGCAACACCCCCGGGACAGGGGGTCGGACCGGGGAGCTGTTTTTT	CASSNTPGTGGRTGELFF
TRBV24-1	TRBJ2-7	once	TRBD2	TGTGCCACCAGTGAGGGCGGGAGCTACGAGCAGTACTTC	CATSEGGSYEQYF
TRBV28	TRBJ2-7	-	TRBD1	TGTGCCAGCAGTGGGGCCCGGGACAGGGTCTTGGAGCAGTACTTC	CASSGARDRVLEQYF
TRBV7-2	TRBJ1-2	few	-	TGTGCCAGCAGCTTTGGGTTCGAGGAGCTTAACTATGGCTACACCTTC	CASSFGFEELNYGYTF
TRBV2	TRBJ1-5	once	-	TGTGCCAGCATAGGAGAAAATAGCAATCAGCCCCAGCATTTT	CASIGENSNQPQHF
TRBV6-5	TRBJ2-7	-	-	TGTGCCAGCAGTTACGACCTCACAGGGAAGTACGAGCAGTACTTC	CASSYDLTGKYEQYF
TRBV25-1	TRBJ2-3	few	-	TGTGCCAGCAGTGCAACCCCTGGAGGGGATGATACGCAGTATTTT	CASSATPGGDDTQYF
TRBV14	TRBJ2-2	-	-	TGTGCCAGCAGCCCTCTGTCGGGGAGCACCGGGGAGCTGTTTTTT	CASSPLSGSTGELFF
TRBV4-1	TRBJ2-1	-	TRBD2	TGCGCCAGCAGCCAAGGGCCCCTCCTAGCGGGTACGGCTTGGGGTGAGCAGTTCTTC	CASSQGPLLAGTAWGEQFF
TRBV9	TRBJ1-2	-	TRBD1	TGTGCCAGCAGCGCCTCGGGACAGAACTATGGCTACACCTTC	CASSASGQNYGYTF
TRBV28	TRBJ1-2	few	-	TGTGCCAGCAGTTTAACGGGGTCGAACTATGGCTACACCTTC	CASSLTGSNYGYTF
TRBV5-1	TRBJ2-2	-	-	TGCGCCAGCAGCTTGGTAATCACCGGGGAGCTGTTTTTT	CASSLVITGELFF
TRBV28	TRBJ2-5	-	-	TGTGCCAGCAGTTTTAGGCCGGGGTCAGGAGGGGAGACCCAGTACTTC	CASSFRPGSGGETQYF
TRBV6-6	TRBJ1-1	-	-	TGTGCCAGCAGTTACCGGGACACCTACACTGAAGCTTTCTTT	CASSYRDTYTEAFF
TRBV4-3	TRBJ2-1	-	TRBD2	TGCGCCAGCAGCCAAGATCTCCAGCGGGAGAGGAACAATGAGCAGTTCTTC	CASSQDLQRERNNEQFF
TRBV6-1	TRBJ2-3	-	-	TGTGCCAGCAGTGAACAATTCACAGATACGCAGTATTTT	CASSEQFTDTQYF
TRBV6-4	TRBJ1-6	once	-	TGTGCCAGCAGCTCAGGGAATTCACCCCTCCACTTT	CASSSGNSPLHF
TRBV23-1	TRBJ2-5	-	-	TGCGCCAGCCGGAGGGCGAGGGAAGAGACCCAGTACTTC	CASRRAREETQYF
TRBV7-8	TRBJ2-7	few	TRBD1	TGTGCCAGCAGCCCCCCATTGGGACAGGGGTCACACGAGCAGTACTTC	CASSPPLGQGSHEQYF
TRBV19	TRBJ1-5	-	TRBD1	TGTGCCAGTAGTCAGAGGAATCCCGGGACAGGGAACAATCAGCCCCAGCATTTT	CASSQRNPGTGNNQPQHF
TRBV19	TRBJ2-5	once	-	TGTGCCAGTAGTATCCAGGGGTGGGAGACCCAGTACTTC	CASSIQGWETQYF
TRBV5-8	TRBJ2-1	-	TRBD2	TGTGCCAGCAGCCCCCTGAGCGGGGGCGGGGTGCGTGAGCAGTTCTTC	CASSPLSGGGVREQFF
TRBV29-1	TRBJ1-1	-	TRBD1	TGCAGCGTGCTGACAGGGACTGAAGCTTTCTTT	CSVLTGTEAFF
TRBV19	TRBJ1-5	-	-	TGTGCCAGTACCCCGGGGTTAGGGAATCAGCCCCAGCATTTT	CASTPGLGNQPQHF
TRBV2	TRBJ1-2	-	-	TGTGCCAGCAGTGAGGGCAGCCTTAACTATGGCTACACCTTC	CASSEGSLNYGYTF
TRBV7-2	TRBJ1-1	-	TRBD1	TGTGCCAGCAGCCCGGGACAGAGTTCCACTGAAGCTTTCTTT	CASSPGQSSTEAFF
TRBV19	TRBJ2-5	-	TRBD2	TGTGCCAGTACTAGCGGGAGCCAAGAGACCCAGTACTTC	CASTSGSQETQYF
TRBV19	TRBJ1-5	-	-	TGTGCCAGTAGTATAGATGGGCGGGGCCAGCCCCAGCATTTT	CASSIDGRGQPQHF
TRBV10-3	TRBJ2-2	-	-	TGTGCCATCAGTAAACAGGCGCGGGACAACACCGGGGAGCTGTTTTTT	CAISKQARDNTGELFF
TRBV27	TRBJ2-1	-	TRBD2	TGTGCCAGCAGTTCACTAGCGGGGCTAGCCTACAATGAGCAGTTCTTC	CASSSLAGLAYNEQFF
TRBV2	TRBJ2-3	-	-	TGTGCCAGCAGTCCCGGGGGAAGCACAGATACGCAGTATTTT	CASSPGGSTDTQYF
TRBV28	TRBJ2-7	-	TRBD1	TGTGCCAGCAGTTTACCGGGACAGGGGGTCCACGAGCAGTACTTC	CASSLPGQGVHEQYF
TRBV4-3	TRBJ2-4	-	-	TGCGCCAGCAGCCAAGTTCGACAAGCCGACATTCAGTACTTC	CASSQVRQADIQYF
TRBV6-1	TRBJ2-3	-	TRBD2	TGTGCCAGCAGTGAAGCGGCGGGAGGGCGGGGGGATACGCAGTATTTT	CASSEAAGGRGDTQYF
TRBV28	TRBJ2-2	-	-	TGTGCCAGCAGGATTGGTCGGCTAGCGAACACCGGGGAGCTGTTTTTT	CASRIGRLANTGELFF
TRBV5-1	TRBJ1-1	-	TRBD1	TGCGCCAGCAGCCCTACGACAGGGGGCTTTTTTAAAGCTTTCTTT	CASSPTTGGFFKAFF
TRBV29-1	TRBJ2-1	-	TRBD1	TGCAGCGTTGATAGACAGGGGGCGCCGTTAGCCTACAATGAGCAGTTCTTC	CSVDRQGAPLAYNEQFF
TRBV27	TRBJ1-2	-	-	TGTGCCAGCAGTTTATTTCCGGACAAAAACTATGGCTACACCTTC	CASSLFPDKNYGYTF
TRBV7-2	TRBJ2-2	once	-	TGTGCCAGCAGCACCCAACCCGGGAACACCGGGGAGCTGTTTTTT	CASSTQPGNTGELFF
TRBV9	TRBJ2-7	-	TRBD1	TGTGCCAGCAGCGCCGGGACAGGGGTCCTCTACGAGCAGTACTTC	CASSAGTGVLYEQYF
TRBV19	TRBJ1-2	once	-	TGTGCCAGTAGTCAATCGGGGTATGGCTACACCTTC	CASSQSGYGYTF
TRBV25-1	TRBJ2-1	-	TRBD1	TGTGCCAGCAATGGACAGGGGTCCTCTCGCTCCTACAATGAGCAGTTCTTC	CASNGQGSSRSYNEQFF
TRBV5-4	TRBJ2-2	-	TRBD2	TGTGCCAGCAGCTCGACTAGCGGGAGGGCCCACGGGGAGCTGTTTTTT	CASSSTSGRAHGELFF
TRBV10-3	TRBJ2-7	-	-	TGTGCCATTTCCAGCGGCTCCTACGAGCAGTACTTC	CAISSGSYEQYF
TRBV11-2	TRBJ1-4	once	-	TGTGCCAGCAGCTTAGCAGGGGAAAAACTGTTTTTT	CASSLAGEKLFF
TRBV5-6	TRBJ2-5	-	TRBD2	TGTGCCAGCAGCTTGGCCGGACTAGCGGGAGGGGGAGAGACCCAGTACTTC	CASSLAGLAGGGETQYF
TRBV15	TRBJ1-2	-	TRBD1	TGTGCCACCAGTATCAACAGGGGCACTAACTATGGCTACACCTTC	CATSINRGTNYGYTF
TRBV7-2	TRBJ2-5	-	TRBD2	TGTGCCAGCAGCCCCAGAGGGCGGGAGGGCAGGTCAGAGACCCAGTACTTC	CASSPRGREGRSETQYF
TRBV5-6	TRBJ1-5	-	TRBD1	TGTGCCAGCAGCGCACAGGGGACAGGCGGCAATCAGCCCCAGCATTTT	CASSAQGTGGNQPQHF
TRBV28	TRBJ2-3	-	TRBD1	TGTGCCAGCAGCCGACAGGGGGCAGATACGCAGTATTTT	CASSRQGADTQYF
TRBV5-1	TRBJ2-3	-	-	TGCGCCAGCAGCTTGATTGGGCTCGATACGCAGTATTTT	CASSLIGLDTQYF
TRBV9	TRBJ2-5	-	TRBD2	TGTGCCAGCAGTTCCCTGGGGGGTCTAGCGGGAGGCGAGACCCAGTACTTC	CASSSLGGLAGGETQYF
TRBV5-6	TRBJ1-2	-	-	TGTGCCAGCAGCTTGGGCCAAAGCCCACATGGCTACACCTTC	CASSLGQSPHGYTF
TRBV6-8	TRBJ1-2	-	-	TGTGCCAGCAGCCCTTGGACAGTTTCCAGCTACACCTTC	CASSPWTVSSYTF
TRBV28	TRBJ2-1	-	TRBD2	TGTGCCAGCAGACGACGGACTAGCGGGGGGATAGGTGAGCAGTTCTTC	CASRRRTSGGIGEQFF
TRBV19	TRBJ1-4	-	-	TGTTCGATCCATGATAGAGTAGATGAAAAACTGTTTTTT	CSIHDRVDEKLFF
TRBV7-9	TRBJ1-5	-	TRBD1	TGTGCCAGCAGCCCGGGACAGGGGGCCCATCAGCCCCAGCATTTT	CASSPGQGAHQPQHF
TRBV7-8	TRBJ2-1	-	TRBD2	TGTGCCAGCAGCGTAGGACTAGCGGGAGGGCCGGGTAATGAGCAGTTCTTC	CASSVGLAGGPGNEQFF
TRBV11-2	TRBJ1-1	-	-	TGTGCCAGCAGCTTAGATCCCCGGAACACTGAAGCTTTCTTT	CASSLDPRNTEAFF
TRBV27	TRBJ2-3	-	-	TGTGCCAGCAGTTTTTCTGGAGCCCAAGATACGCAGTATTTT	CASSFSGAQDTQYF